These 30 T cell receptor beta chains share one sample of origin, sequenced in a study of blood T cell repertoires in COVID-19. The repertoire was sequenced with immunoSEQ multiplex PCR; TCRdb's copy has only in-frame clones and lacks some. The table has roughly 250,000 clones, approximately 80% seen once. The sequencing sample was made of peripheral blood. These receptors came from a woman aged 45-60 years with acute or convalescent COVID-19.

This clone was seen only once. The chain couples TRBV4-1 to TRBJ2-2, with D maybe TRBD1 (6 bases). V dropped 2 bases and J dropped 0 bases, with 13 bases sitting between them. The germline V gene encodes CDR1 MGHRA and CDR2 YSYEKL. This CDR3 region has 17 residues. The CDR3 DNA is TGCGCCAGCAGCCAAACCGGGACACTCGCGAACACCGGGGAGCTGTTTTTT. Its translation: CASSQTGTLANTGELFF.

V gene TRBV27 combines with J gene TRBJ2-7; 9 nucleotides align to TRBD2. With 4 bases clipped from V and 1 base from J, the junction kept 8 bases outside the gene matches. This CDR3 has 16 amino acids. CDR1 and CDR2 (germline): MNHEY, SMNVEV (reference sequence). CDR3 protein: CASSSLAGASSYEQYF. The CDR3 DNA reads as TGTGCCAGCAGTTCCTTAGCGGGGGCCAGTTCCTACGAGCAGTACTTC.

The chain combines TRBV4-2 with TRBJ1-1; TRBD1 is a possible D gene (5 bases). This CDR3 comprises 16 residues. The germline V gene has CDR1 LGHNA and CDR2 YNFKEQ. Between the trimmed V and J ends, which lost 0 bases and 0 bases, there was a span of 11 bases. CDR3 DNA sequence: TGTGCCAGCAGCCAAGAGGTCCGGGGGATGAACACTGAAGCTTTCTTT. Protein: CASSQEVRGMNTEAFF.

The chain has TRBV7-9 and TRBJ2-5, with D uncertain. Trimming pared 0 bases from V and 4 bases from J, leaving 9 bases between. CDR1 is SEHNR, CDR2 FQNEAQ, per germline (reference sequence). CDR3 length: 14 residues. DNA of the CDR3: TGTGCCAGCAGCTTAGCGGTAGATAGAGAGACCCAGTACTTC. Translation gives CASSLAVDRETQYF.

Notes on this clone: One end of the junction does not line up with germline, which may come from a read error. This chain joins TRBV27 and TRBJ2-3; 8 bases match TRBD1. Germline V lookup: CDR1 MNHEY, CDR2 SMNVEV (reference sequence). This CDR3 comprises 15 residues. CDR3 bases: TGTGCCAGCACTTTATCGCAGGGGGCCACAGATACGCAGTATTTT. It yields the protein CASTLSQGATDTQYF.

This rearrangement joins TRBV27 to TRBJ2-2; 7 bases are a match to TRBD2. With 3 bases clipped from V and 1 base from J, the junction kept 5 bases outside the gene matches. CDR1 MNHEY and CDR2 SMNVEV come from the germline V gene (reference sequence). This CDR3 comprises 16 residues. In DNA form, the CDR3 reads TGTGCCAGCAGTTTCGGAACGGGGGGGAACACCGGGGAGCTGTTTTTT. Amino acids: CASSFGTGGNTGELFF.

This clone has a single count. The CDR3 loop is CASSLQMGGADTQYF. DNA for the CDR3: TGCGCCAGCAGCTTACAAATGGGCGGGGCAGATACGCAGTATTTT. The rearrangement links TRBV5-1 to TRBJ2-3; maybe TRBD2 (6 bases). CDR3 length: 15 residues. The germline V gene encodes CDR1 SGHRS and CDR2 YFSETQ. With 2 bases removed from V and 4 bases from J, the gap between germline ends came to 14 bases.

This chain's CDR3 is CASNKAGGNYEQYF. The CDR3, as DNA: TGTGCCAGCAATAAAGCGGGAGGGAACTACGAGCAGTACTTC. The chain couples TRBV28 to TRBJ2-7; 10 bases are a match to TRBD2. The CDR3 extends over 14 amino acids. J was trimmed by 3 bases and V by 7 bases; bases with no gene match: 6. Per the germline V gene, CDR1 is MDHEN and CDR2 is SYDVKM. Full variable domain (missing parts from reference TRBV28 and TRBJ2-7): DVKVTQSSRYLVKRTGEKVFLECVQDMDHENMFWYRQDPGLGLRLIYFSYDVKMKEKGDIPEGYSVSREKKERFSLILESASTNQTSMYLCASNKAGGNYEQYFGPGTRLTVT.

The CDR3 sequence is CASSGDSNEQYF. The CDR3 DNA follows: TGTGCCAGCAGTGGAGACTCAAACGAGCAGTACTTC. The chain has TRBV12-3 or TRBV12-4 and TRBJ2-7, with D hard to call. V gave up 5 bases and J gave up 5 bases, with 10 bases separating them. The CDR3 contains 12 residues.

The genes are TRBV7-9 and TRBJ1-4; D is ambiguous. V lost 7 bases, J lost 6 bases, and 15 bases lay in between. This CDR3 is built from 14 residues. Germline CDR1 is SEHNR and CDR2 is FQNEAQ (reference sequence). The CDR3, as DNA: TGTGCCAGCACCCGCCGGGATTCGGATGAAAAACTGTTTTTT. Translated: CASTRRDSDEKLFF.

The CDR3 nucleotides are TGTGCCAGCAGTTTGGAATGGAGGAACAATCAGCCCCAGCATTTT. Translating gives CASSLEWRNNQPQHF. The chain carries TRBV28 and TRBJ1-5; D is unresolved. V lost 3 bases and J lost 3, with 12 bases in between. Germline values: CDR1 MDHEN, CDR2 SYDVKM. This CDR3 contains 15 residues.

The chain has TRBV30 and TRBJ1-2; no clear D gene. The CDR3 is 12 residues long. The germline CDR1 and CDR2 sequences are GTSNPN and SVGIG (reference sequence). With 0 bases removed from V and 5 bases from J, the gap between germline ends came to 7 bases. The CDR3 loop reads CAWSVSSYGYTF. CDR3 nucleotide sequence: TGTGCCTGGAGTGTATCGTCGTATGGCTACACCTTC.

CDR3 region: CASSVGRGGVEKLFF. For the CDR3, the DNA is TGTGCCAGCAGCGTAGGTAGAGGGGGCGTAGAAAAACTGTTTTTT. V is TRBV9 and J is TRBJ1-4; 7 nucleotides agree with TRBD1. Germline assignment: CDR1 SGDLS and CDR2 YYNGEE. Unmatched junction bases numbered 7, after V lost 0 bases and J lost 8 bases. The CDR3 length is 15 residues. Full variable domain (outside the CDR3, taken from reference TRBV9 and TRBJ1-4): DSGVTQTPKHLITATGQRVTLRCSPRSGDLSVYWYQQSLDQGLQFLIQYYNGEERAKGNILERFSAQQFPDLHSELNLSSLELGDSALYFCASSVGRGGVEKLFFGSGTQLSVL.

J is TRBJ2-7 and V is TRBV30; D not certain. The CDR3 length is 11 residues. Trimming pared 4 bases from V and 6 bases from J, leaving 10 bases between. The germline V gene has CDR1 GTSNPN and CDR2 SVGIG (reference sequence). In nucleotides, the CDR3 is TGTGCCTGGATGGTCACGGGCGAGCAGTACTTC. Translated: CAWMVTGEQYF. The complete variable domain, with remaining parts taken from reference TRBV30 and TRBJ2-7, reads SQTIHQWPATLVQPVGSPLSLECTVEGTSNPNLYWYRQAAGRGLQLLFYSVGIGQISSEVPQNLSASRPQDRQFILSSKKLLLSDSGFYLCAWMVTGEQYFGPGTRLTVT.

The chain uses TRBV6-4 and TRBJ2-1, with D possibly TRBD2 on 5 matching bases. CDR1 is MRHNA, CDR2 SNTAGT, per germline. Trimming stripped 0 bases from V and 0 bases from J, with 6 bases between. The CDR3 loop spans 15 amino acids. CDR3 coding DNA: TGTGCCAGCAGTGACTCCGCGGGCTCCTACAATGAGCAGTTCTTC. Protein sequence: CASSDSAGSYNEQFF.

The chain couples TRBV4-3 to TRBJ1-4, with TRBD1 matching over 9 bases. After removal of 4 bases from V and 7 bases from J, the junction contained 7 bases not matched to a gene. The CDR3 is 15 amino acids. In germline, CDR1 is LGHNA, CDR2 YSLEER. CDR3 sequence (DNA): TGCGCCAGCAGCCGACAACAGGGGGCTGGTGAAAAACTGTTTTTT. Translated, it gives CASSRQQGAGEKLFF.

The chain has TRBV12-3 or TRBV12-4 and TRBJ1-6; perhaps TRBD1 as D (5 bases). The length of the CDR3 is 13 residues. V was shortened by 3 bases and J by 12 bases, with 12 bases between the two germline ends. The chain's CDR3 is CASSLRAGGPLHF. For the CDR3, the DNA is TGTGCCAGCAGTTTGAGGGCCGGGGGACCCCTCCACTTT.

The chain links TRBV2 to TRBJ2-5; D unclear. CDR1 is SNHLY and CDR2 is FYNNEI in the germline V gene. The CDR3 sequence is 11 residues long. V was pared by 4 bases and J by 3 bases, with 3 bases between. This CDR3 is CASSAKETQYF. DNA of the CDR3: TGTGCCAGCAGTGCTAAAGAGACCCAGTACTTC.

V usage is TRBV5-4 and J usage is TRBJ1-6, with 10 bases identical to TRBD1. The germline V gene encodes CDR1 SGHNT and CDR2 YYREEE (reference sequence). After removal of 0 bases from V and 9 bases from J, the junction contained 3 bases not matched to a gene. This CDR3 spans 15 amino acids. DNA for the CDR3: TGTGCCAGCAGCTTGGGACAGGGGGCTGGTTCACCCCTCCACTTT. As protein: CASSLGQGAGSPLHF.

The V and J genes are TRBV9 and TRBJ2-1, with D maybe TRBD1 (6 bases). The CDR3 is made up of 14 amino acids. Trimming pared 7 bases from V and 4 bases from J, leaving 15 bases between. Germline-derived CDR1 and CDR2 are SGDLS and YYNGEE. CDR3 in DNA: TGTGCCAGCGCCAGAGGGGGAGCATACAATGAGCAGTTCTTC. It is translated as CASARGGAYNEQFF.

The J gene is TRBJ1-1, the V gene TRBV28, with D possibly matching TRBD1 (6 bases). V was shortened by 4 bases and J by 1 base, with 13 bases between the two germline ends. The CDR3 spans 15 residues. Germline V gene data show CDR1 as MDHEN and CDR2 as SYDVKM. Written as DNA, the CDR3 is TGTGCCAGCAGTTCACCACAGGGCCCGAACACTGAAGCTTTCTTT. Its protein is CASSSPQGPNTEAFF.

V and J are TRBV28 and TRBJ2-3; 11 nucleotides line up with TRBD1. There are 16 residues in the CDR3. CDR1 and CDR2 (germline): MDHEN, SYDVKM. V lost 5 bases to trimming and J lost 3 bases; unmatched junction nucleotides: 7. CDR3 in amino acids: CASSRTGGILTDTQYF. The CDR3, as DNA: TGTGCCAGCAGTAGGACAGGGGGCATCTTGACAGATACGCAGTATTTT.

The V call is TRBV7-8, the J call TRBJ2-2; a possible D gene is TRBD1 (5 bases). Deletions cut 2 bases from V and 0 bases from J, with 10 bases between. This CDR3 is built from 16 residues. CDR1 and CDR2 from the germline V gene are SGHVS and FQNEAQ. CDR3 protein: CASSLFEGANTGELFF. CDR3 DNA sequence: TGTGCCAGCAGCTTATTCGAAGGGGCGAACACCGGGGAGCTGTTTTTT.

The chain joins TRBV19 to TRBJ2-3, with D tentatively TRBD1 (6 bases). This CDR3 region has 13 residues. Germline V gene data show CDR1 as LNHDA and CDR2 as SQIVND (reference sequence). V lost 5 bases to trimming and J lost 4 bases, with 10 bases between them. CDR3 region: CASSGYRADTQYF. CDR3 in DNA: TGTGCCAGTAGTGGGTACAGGGCAGATACGCAGTATTTT.

This chain's CDR3 is CASRGGGKDGYTF. The CDR3 nucleotides are TGCGCCAGCAGGGGAGGGGGTAAGGATGGCTACACCTTC. The genes are TRBV10-2 and TRBJ1-2; a possible D gene is TRBD1 (6 bases). Per the germline V gene, CDR1 is WSHSY and CDR2 is SAAADI. CDR3 length: 13 amino acids. V was trimmed by 6 bases and J by 6 bases, leaving 14 bases between them.

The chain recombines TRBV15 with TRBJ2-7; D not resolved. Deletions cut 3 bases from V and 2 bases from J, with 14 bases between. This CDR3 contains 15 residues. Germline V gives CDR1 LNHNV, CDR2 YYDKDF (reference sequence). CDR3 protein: CATSSPFGRTYEQYF. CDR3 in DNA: TGTGCCACCAGCAGCCCCTTTGGCAGGACCTACGAGCAGTACTTC.

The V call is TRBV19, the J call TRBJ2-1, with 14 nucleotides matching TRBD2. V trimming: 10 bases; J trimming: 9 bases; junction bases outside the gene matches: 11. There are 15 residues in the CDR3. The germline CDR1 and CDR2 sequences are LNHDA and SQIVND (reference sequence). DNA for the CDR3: TGTGCCACAGGGGGGACTAGCGGGAGTCCTCCTGAGCAGTTCTTC. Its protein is CATGGTSGSPPEQFF.

CDR3 bases: TGTGCCAGCAGCTCCTACAGGGATTCGTCTCTTGAAGCTTTCTTT. It is translated as CASSSYRDSSLEAFF. V usage is TRBV5-8 and J usage is TRBJ1-1; tentative D call: TRBD1 (6 bases). CDR1 is SGHTS, CDR2 YDEGEE, per germline. V was cut by 3 bases and J by 7 bases, with 19 bases left in between. The CDR3 has 15 residues.

The CDR3 is CASSGGTSGINEQFF. The CDR3 bases are TGCGCCAGCAGCGGGGGGACTAGCGGAATCAATGAGCAGTTCTTC. The chain has TRBV5-1 and TRBJ2-1; 11 bases are shared with TRBD2. From germline, CDR1 is SGHRS and CDR2 YFSETQ. This CDR3 is built from 15 residues. V lost 4 bases and J lost 6; bases outside the gene matches: 6.

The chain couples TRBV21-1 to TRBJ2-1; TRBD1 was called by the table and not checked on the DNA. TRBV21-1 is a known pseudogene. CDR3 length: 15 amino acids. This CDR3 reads CASTATGRSYNEQFF. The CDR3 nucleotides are TGTGCCAGCACCGCGACAGGGCGCTCCTACAATGAGCAGTTCTTC.